This T cell receptor (beta chain) was captured by sequencing in a study of memory CD4+ T cells and cytomegalovirus serostatus. About this clone itself: The target antigen is unknown.

The study's findings and limits: Of approximately 160 reported CMV TCRbeta sequences, about 70 were found in memory CD4+ repertoires.

The germline V gene encodes CDR1 LNHDA and CDR2 SQIVND (reference sequence). This CDR3 region has 15 residues. V lost 5 bases, J lost 1 base, and 6 bases stayed unmatched. Measured with immunoSEQ multiplex PCR; TCRdb has only the in-frame clones, and not every one. Of approximately 50,000 clones listed, approximately 78% are singletons. The sort gate was single viable CD3+CD4+CD8-CD45RO+ cells for memory CD4+ T cells. Serum IgG to CMV pp150, pp28, p38 and p52 defined serostatus. Sequenced input: memory CD4+ T cells from blood. This clonotype originated in an adult in good health and CMV-seronegative. This chain joins TRBV19 and TRBJ2-7; 9 bases are a match to TRBD2. CDR3 loop: CASSPTSGISYEQYF. CDR3 in DNA: TGTGCCAGTAGTCCGACTAGCGGAATTTCCTACGAGCAGTACTTC.